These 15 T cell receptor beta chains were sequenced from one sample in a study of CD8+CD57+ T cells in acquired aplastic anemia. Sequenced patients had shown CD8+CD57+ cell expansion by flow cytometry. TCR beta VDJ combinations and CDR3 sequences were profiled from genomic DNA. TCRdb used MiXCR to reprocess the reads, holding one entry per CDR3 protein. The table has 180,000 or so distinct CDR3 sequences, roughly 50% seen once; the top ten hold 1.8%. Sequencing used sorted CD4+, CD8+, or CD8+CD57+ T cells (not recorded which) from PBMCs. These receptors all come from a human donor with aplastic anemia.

The CDR3 loop is CAISELLADTQYF. Here the CDR3 DNA reads TGTGCCATCAGTGAGTTACTAGCGGATACGCAGTATTTT. The chain uses TRBV10-3 and TRBJ2-3; TRBD2 matches at 7 bases. From germline, CDR1 is ENHRY and CDR2 SYGVKD. Trimming at V came to 1 base and at J to 6 bases, leaving 1 base not matched to a gene. The CDR3 consists of 13 residues.

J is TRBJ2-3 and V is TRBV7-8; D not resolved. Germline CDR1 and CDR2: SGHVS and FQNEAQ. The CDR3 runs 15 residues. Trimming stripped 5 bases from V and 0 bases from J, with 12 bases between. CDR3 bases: TGTGCCAGCAGCCCCCTAGTGGGCAGCACAGATACGCAGTATTTT. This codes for CASSPLVGSTDTQYF. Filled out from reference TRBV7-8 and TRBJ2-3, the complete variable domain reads GAGVSQSPRYKVAKRGQDVALRCDPISGHVSLFWYQQALGQGPEFLTYFQNEAQLDKSGLPSDRFFAERPEGSVSTLKIQRTQQEDSAVYLCASSPLVGSTDTQYFGPGTRLTVL.

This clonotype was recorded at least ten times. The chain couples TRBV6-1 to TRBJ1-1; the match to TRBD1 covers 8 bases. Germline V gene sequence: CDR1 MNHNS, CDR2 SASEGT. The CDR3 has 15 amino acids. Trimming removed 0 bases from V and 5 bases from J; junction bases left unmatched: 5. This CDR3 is CASSEASRGLTEAFF. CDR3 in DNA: TGTGCCAGCAGTGAAGCTAGCAGGGGGCTTACTGAAGCTTTCTTT.

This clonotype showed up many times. The CDR3 DNA is TGCAGTGCTAGGGGGACAGAGAAATCCTCTGGGGCCAACGTCCTGACTTTC. This encodes CSARGTEKSSGANVLTF. V usage is TRBV20-1 and J usage is TRBJ2-6, with TRBD1 identical over 7 bases. V was pared by 3 bases and J by 0 bases, with 8 bases of the junction left unmatched. Germline V gives CDR1 DFQATT, CDR2 SNEGSKA (reference sequence). The CDR3 has 17 amino acids.

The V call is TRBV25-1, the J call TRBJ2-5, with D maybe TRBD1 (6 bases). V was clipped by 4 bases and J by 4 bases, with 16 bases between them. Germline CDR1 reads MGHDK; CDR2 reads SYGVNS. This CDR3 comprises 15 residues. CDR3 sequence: CASSAEQGLIETQYF. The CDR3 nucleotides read TGTGCCAGCAGTGCAGAACAGGGTTTAATAGAGACCCAGTACTTC.

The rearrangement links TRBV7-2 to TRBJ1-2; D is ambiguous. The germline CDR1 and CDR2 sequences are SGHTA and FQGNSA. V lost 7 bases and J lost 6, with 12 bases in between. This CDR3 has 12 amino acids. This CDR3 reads CASTSAGHGYTF. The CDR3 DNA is TGTGCCAGCACCAGCGCGGGCCATGGCTACACCTTC.

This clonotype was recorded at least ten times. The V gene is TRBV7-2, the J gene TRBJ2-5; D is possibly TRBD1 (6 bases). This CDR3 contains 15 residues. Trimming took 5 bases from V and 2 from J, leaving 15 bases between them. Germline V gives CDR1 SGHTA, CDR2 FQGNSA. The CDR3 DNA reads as TGTGCCAGCAGCCCCGGGGCCAGGGGACAAGAGACCCAGTACTTC. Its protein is CASSPGARGQETQYF.

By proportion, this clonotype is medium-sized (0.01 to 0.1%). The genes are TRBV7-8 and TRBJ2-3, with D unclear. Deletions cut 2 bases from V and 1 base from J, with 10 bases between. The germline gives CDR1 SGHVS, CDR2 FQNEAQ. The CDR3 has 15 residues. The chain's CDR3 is CASSLTTAGTDTQYF. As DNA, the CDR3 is TGTGCCAGCAGCTTAACCACGGCTGGCACAGATACGCAGTATTTT. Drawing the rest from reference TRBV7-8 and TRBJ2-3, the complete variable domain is GAGVSQSPRYKVAKRGQDVALRCDPISGHVSLFWYQQALGQGPEFLTYFQNEAQLDKSGLPSDRFFAERPEGSVSTLKIQRTQQEDSAVYLCASSLTTAGTDTQYFGPGTRLTVL.

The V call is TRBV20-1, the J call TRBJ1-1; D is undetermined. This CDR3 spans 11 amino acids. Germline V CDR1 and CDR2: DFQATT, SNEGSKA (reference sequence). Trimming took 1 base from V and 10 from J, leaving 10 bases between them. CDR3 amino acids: CSARVPHGAFF. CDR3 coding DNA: TGCAGTGCTAGAGTCCCACATGGAGCTTTCTTT.

The CDR3 nucleotides are TGTGCCACCAGTGATTTGGAAAGCTCTGGGGCCAACGTCCTGACTTTC. It specifies CATSDLESSGANVLTF. The chain combines TRBV24-1 with TRBJ2-6; D gene ambiguous. The CDR3 totals 16 residues. Germline V gives CDR1 KGHDR, CDR2 SFDVKD. Trimming removed 0 bases at V and 0 bases at J, with 5 bases between.

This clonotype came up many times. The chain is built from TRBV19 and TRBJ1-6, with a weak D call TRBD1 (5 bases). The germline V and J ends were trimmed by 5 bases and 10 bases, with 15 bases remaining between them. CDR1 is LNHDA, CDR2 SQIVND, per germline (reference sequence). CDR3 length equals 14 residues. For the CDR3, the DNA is TGTGCCAGTAGTCTCCCGGGTGGGGGATCACCCCTCCACTTT. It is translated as CASSLPGGGSPLHF.

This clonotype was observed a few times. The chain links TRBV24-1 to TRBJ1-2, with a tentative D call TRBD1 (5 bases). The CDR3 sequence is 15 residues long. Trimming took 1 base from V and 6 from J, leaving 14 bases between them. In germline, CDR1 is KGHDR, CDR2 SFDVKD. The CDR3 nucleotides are TGTGCCACCAGTGATTTTGAGACAGTATATGATGGCTACACCTTC. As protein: CATSDFETVYDGYTF.

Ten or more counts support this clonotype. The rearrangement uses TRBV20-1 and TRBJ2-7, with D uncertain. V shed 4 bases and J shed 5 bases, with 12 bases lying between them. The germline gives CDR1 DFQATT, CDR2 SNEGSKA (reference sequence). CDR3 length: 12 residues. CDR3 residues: CSATPSEDEQYF. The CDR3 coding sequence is TGCAGTGCTACCCCCTCTGAGGACGAGCAGTACTTC.

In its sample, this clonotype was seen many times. The CDR3 nucleotides read TGTGCCAGCAGCTTAGCGCGCTTACGGGGCACAGATACGCAGTATTTT. Protein sequence: CASSLARLRGTDTQYF. V usage is TRBV7-9 and J usage is TRBJ2-3; D not certain. The V gene's germline CDR1 is SEHNR and CDR2 FQNEAQ (reference sequence). Deletions cut 0 bases from V and 1 base from J, with 11 bases between. The CDR3 is 16 amino acids.

The CDR3 DNA sequence: TGTGCCAGCCTAAGCTTTCCGGGACAGGCCTCAGGTGAGCAGTTCTTC. This gives the protein CASLSFPGQASGEQFF. The chain uses TRBV7-8 and TRBJ2-1; 8 bases line up with TRBD1. Germline V gene sequence: CDR1 SGHVS, CDR2 FQNEAQ. The ends lost 8 bases at V and 9 bases at J; junction bases unmatched: 18. This CDR3 spans 16 amino acids.